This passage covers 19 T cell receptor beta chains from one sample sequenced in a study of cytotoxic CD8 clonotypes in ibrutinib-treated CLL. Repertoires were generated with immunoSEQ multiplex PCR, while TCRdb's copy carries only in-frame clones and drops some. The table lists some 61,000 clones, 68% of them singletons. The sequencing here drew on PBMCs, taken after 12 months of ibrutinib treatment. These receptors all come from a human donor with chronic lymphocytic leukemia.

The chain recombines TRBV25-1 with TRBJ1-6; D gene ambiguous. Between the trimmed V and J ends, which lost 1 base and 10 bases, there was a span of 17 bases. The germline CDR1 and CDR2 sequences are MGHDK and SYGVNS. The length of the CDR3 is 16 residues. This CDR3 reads CASSELGGLHRSPLHF. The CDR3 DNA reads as TGTGCCAGCAGTGAATTGGGCGGACTCCACCGATCACCCCTCCACTTT.

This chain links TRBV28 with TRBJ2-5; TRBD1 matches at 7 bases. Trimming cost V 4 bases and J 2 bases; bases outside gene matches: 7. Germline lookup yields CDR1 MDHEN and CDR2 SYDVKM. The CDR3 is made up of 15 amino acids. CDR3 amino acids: CASSSIQGSQETQYF. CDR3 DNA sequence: TGTGCCAGCAGTTCCATACAGGGGTCGCAAGAGACCCAGTACTTC.

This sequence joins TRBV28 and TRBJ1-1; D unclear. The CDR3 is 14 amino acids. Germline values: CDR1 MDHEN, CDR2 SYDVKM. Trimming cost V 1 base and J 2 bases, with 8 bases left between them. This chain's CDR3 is CASSLLGLNTEAFF. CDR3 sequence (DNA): TGTGCCAGCAGTTTATTAGGGTTAAACACTGAAGCTTTCTTT.

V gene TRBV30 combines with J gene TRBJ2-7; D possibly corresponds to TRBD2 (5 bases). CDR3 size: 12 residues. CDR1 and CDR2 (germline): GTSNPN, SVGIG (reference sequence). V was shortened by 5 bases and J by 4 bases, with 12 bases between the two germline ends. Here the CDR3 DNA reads TGTGCCTGGGGGGATGGCGGGTACGAGCAGTACTTC. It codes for CAWGDGGYEQYF.

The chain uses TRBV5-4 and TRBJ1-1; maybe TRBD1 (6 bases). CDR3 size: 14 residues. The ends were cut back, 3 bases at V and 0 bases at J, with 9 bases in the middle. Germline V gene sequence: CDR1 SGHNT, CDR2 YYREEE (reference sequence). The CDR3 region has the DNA TGTGCCAGCAGCTACGGACAGTTGAACACTGAAGCTTTCTTT. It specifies CASSYGQLNTEAFF.

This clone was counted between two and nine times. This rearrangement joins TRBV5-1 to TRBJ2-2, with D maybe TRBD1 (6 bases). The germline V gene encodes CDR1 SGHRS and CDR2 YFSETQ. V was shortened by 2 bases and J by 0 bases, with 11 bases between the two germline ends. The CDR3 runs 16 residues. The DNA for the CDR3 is TGCGCCAGCAGCTTTACAGGGATAACGAACACCGGGGAGCTGTTTTTT. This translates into CASSFTGITNTGELFF.

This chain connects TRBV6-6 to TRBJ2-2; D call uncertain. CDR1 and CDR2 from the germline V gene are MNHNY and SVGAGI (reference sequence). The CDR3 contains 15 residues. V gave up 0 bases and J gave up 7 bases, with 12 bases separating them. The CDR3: CASSYSPLLGGELFF. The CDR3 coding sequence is TGTGCCAGCAGTTACTCCCCTCTCCTCGGCGGGGAGCTGTTTTTT.

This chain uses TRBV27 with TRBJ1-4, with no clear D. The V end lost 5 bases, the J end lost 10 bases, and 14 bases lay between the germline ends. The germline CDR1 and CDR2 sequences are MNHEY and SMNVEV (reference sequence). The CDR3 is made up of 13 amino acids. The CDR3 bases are TGTGCCAGCAGTCCGACTCTATCCGGAAAACTGTTTTTT. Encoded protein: CASSPTLSGKLFF.

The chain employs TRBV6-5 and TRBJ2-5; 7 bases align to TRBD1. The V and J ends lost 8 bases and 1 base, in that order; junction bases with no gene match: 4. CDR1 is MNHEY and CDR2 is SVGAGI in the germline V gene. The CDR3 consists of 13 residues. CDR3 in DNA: TGTGCCAGCTATCCAGGGGGCCAAGAGACCCAGTACTTC. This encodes CASYPGGQETQYF.

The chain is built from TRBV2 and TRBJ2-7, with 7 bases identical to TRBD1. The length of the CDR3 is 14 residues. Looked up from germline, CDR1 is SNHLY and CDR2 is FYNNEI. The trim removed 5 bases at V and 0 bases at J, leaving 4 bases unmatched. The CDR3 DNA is TGTGCCAGCAGTTGGGACAGTAGCTCCTACGAGCAGTACTTC. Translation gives CASSWDSSSYEQYF.

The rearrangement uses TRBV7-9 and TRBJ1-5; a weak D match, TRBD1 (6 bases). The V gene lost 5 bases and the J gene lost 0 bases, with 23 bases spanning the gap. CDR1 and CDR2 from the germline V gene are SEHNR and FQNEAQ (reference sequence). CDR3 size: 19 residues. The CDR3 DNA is TGTGCCAGCAGCCCCTCGGGCAGGGGAGGTTGGCGTAGCAATCAGCCCCAGCATTTT. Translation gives CASSPSGRGGWRSNQPQHF.

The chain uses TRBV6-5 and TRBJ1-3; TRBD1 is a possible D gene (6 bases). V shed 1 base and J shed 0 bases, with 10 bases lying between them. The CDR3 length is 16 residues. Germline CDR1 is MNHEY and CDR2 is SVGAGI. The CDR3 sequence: CASSYFSGASGNTIYF. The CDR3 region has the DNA TGTGCCAGCAGTTACTTTTCAGGGGCCTCTGGAAACACCATATATTTT.

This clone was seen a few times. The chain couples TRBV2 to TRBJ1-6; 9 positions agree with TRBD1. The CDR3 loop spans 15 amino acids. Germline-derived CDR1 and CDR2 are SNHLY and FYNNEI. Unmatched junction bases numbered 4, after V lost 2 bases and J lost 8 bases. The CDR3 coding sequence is TGTGCCAGCAGTGAACACAGGGGGCGGGATTCACCCCTCCACTTT. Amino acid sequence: CASSEHRGRDSPLHF.

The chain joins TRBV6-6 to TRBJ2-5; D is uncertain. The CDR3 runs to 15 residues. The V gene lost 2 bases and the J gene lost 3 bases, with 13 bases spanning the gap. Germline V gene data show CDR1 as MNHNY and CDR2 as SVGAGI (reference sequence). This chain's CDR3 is CASSYAQNRKETQYF. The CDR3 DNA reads TGTGCCAGCAGTTACGCACAAAATAGAAAAGAGACCCAGTACTTC.

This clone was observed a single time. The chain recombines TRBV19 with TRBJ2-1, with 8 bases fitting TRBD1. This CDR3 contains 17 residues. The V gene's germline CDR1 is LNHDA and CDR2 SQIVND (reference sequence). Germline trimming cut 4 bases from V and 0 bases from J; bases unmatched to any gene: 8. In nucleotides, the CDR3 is TGTGCCAGTAGTACCGACAGGGGCCCTAGCTCCTACAATGAGCAGTTCTTC. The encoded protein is CASSTDRGPSSYNEQFF.

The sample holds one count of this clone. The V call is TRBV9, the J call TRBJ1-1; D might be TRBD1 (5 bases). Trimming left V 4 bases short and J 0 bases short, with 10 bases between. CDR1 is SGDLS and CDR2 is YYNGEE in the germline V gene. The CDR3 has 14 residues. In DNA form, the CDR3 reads TGTGCCAGCAGCCCAAGACAGATGAACACTGAAGCTTTCTTT. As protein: CASSPRQMNTEAFF.

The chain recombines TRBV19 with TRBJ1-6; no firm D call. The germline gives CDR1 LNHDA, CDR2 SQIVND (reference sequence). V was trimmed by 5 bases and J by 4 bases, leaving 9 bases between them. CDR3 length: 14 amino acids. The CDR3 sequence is CASSARGYNSPLHF. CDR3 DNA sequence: TGTGCCAGTAGTGCCCGGGGTTATAATTCACCCCTCCACTTT.

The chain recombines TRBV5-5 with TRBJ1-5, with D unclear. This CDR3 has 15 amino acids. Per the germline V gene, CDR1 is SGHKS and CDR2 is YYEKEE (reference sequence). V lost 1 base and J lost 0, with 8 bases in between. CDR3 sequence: CASSLIGNSNQPQHF. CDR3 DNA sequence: TGTGCCAGCAGCTTGATAGGTAATAGCAATCAGCCCCAGCATTTT.

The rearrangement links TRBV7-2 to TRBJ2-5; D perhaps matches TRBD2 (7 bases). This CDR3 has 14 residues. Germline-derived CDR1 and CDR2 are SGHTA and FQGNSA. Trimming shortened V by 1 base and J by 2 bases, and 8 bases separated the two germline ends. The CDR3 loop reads CASSLEGGQETQYF. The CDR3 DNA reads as TGTGCCAGCAGCTTAGAGGGGGGGCAAGAGACCCAGTACTTC.